A selection of T cell receptor beta chains follows, all from one sample in a study of tumor-infiltrating lymphocytes in oesophageal squamous cell carcinoma. TCRdb re-analysed the PCR reads in MiXCR, keeping a single row per CDR3 protein. The table includes 8,500 to 9,000 distinct CDR3 sequences, 66% detected once. Sample: esophageal tumor tissue. The receptors were sampled from a female donor with esophageal squamous cell carcinoma. Each CDR3 is given with its conserved first and last residue. The order of the fields is V gene, CDR3 protein.

V: TRBV6-8; CDR3: CASSKAGSPLHF
V: TRBV6-1; CDR3: CASSENRGVQETQYF
V: TRBV6-6; CDR3: CASSTIGAAGSNQPQHF
V: TRBV5-6; CDR3: CASSLPRRINTTYEQYF
V: TRBV11-2; CDR3: CASSLESFNEQYF
V: TRBV28; CDR3: CASSPPRGTEQPQHF
V: TRBV11-3; CDR3: CASSPGLADSDTQYF
V: TRBV7-2; CDR3: CASSPGADTQYF
V: TRBV7-2; CDR3: CASSTGLDYEQFF
V: TRBV7-6; CDR3: CASSAPGHYYEQYF
V: TRBV12-3/TRBV12-4; CDR3: CATLRTIEGYTF